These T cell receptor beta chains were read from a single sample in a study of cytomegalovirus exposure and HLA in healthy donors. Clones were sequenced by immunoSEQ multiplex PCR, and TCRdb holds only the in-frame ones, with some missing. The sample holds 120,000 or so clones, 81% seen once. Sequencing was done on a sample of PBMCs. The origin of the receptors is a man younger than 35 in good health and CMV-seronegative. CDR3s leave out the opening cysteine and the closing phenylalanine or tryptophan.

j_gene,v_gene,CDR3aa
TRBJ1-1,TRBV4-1,ASSQSVSENTEAF
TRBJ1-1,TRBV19,ASRVGWGDGTEAF
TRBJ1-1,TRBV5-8,ASSPGTGPAGTEAF
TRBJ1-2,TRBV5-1,ASSLLQGNYGYT
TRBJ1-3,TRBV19,ASSRGGPGNTIY
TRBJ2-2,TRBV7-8,ASSLEIGQGVTGELF
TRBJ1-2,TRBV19,ASSFLQGHYGYT
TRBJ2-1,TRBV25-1,ASSDSGTPYNEQF
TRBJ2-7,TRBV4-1,ASSQAPGVRGDPYEQY
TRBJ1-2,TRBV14,ASSQRQVDGYT
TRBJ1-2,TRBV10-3,AIRGTGLNYGYT
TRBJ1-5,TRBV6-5,ASNPDSSNQPQH
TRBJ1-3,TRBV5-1,ASSLDGEGGNTIY
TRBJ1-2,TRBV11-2,ASSRDRENYGYT
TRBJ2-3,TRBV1,TSAPLLGASTDAQY
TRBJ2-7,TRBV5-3,ARSRTRCEQY
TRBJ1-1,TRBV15,ATSRSTLMNTEAF
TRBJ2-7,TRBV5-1,ASSMNRGSYEQY
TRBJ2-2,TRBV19,ASSPSPGSAGELF
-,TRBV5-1,ASSLTALGFDYEQY
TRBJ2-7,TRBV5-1,ASSLGAGKSYEQY
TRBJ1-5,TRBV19,ASTPLGEGSGQPQH
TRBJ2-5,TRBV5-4,ASSSTGGAGPQETQY
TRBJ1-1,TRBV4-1,ASSQAGGITEAF
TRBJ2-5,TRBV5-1,ASSLFGGGGLQETQY
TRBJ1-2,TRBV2,ASSAENYGYT
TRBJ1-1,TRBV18,ASLPSVDTEAF
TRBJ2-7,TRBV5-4,ASSSDRAYEQY
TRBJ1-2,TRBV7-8,ASSIGDRAGYGYT
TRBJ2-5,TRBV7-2,ASSLAGVETQY
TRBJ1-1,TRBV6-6,ASSYERTEAF
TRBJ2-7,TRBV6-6,ASSQPRDRKNEQY